The present entry profiles one T cell receptor beta chain with its context. Its antigen is undetermined. The ends lost 7 bases at V and 5 bases at J; junction bases unmatched: 7. CDR1 and CDR2 (germline): MNHNS, SASEGT. This CDR3 is 14 amino acids long. CD4+CD25+CD127- Tregs, CD4+CD25- non-Tregs, CD4 and CD8 cells were sorted. The assay was immunoSEQ multiplex PCR, and TCRdb's table has in-frame clones only and misses some. The sample holds 98,000 or so clones; roughly 90% are singletons and the top ten take more than 0.3%. The data derive from a study of Tregs in tolerant kidney transplant recipients. Study-wide context: The nonmyeloablative bone marrow transplants came from related graft donors, with transient mixed chimerism.

Regarding the study as a whole: Some patients' samples used different primers over time, so nucleotide sequences weren't comparable. Antigen-driven expansion was suggested because donor-specific Tregs expanded more than all Tregs in tolerant patients.

The sequence was obtained from a human donor who received a combined kidney and bone marrow transplant. The specimen comprised CD4+ T cells from blood, sampled before the transplant. The chain has TRBV6-1 and TRBJ2-3; 9 bases align to TRBD2. The CDR3 here is CASIGGRVGDTQYF. CDR3 DNA: TGTGCCAGCATAGGCGGGAGGGTGGGAGATACGCAGTATTTT.